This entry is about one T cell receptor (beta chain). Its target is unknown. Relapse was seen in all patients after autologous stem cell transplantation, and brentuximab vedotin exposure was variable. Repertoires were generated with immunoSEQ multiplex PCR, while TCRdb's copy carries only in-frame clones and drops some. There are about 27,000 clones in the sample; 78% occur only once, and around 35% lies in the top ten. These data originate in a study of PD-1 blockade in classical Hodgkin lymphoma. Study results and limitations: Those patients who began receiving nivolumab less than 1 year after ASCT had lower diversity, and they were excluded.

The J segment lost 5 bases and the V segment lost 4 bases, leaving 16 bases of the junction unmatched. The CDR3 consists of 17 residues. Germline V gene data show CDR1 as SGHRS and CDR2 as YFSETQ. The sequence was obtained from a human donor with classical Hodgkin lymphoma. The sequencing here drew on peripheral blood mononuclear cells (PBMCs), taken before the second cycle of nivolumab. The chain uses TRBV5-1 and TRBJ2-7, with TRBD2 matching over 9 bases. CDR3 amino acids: CASSIAPSGGLLDEQYF. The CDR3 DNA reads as TGCGCCAGCAGCATCGCGCCGAGCGGGGGGCTTTTAGACGAGCAGTACTTC.